Listed here are 32 T cell receptor beta chains from one sample, sequenced in a study of OX40 agonist ivuxolimab in advanced cancers. The protocol used for the library was the immunoSEQ multiplex PCR assay. In TCRdb, the immuneACCESS table is reduced to in-frame sequences with V and J assigned. These tables do not hold every clone; where another copy was compared, an unresolved V gene accounts for under half, and the others remain unexplained. This sample lists roughly 20,000 clones; over 60% were detected once. Nearly 25% of the sample goes to the ten largest clones. Specimen: CD4+ or CD8+ T cells sorted from blood, collected in a trial of the OX40 agonist ivuxolimab. These receptor sequences come from an adult with an advanced solid tumor such as melanoma, head and neck, liver or kidney cancer.

The rearrangement joins TRBV14 to TRBJ2-7, with D possibly matching TRBD1 (6 bases). V was clipped by 3 bases and J by 0 bases, with 12 bases between them. Germline values: CDR1 SGHDN, CDR2 FVKESK. The CDR3 runs 15 residues. CDR3 in DNA: TGTGCCAGCAGCCACGCCCTGACAGGCTCCTACGAGCAGTACTTC. Residues: CASSHALTGSYEQYF. The full variable domain, with the rest looked up from reference TRBV14 and TRBJ2-7, is EAGVTQFPSHSVIEKGQTVTLRCDPISGHDNLYWYRRVMGKEIKFLLHFVKESKQDESGMPNNRFLAERTGGTYSTLKVQPAELEDSGVYFCASSHALTGSYEQYFGPGTRLTVT.

In its sample, this clone was seen a few times. This CDR3 is CASRAGLAGGINNEQFF. DNA of the CDR3: TGCGCCAGCAGGGCGGGACTAGCGGGGGGAATTAACAATGAGCAGTTCTTC. The genes are TRBV10-2 and TRBJ2-1, with TRBD2 identical over 15 bases. CDR1 and CDR2 from the germline V gene are WSHSY and SAAADI. The CDR3 loop spans 17 amino acids. The J segment lost 5 bases and the V segment lost 6 bases, leaving 8 bases of the junction unmatched.

The chain combines TRBV28 with TRBJ2-7; TRBD1 matches at 7 bases. The CDR3 runs to 18 residues. CDR1 and CDR2 from the germline V gene are MDHEN and SYDVKM. V lost 5 bases, J lost 0 bases, and 16 bases stayed unmatched. CDR3 nucleotide sequence: TGTGCCAGCAGTGCTACAGGGGACGGGGCAGGGGACTCCTACGAGCAGTACTTC. Encoded protein: CASSATGDGAGDSYEQYF.

The CDR3 reads CASSASTGPLHEQYF. In DNA form, the CDR3 reads TGTGCCAGCAGCGCCTCTACAGGGCCCCTCCACGAGCAGTACTTC. J is TRBJ2-7 and V is TRBV9; a weak D match, TRBD1 (6 bases). Germline assignment: CDR1 SGDLS and CDR2 YYNGEE. The CDR3 is made up of 15 amino acids. V lost 3 bases to trimming and J lost 5 bases, with 18 bases between them. The full variable domain, in which reference TRBV9 and TRBJ2-7 provide the parts outside the CDR3, is DSGVTQTPKHLITATGQRVTLRCSPRSGDLSVYWYQQSLDQGLQFLIQYYNGEERAKGNILERFSAQQFPDLHSELNLSSLELGDSALYFCASSASTGPLHEQYFGPGTRLTVT.

Concerning this clone itself: The sample holds other DNA sequences that translate to the same CDR3. The chain links TRBV4-1 to TRBJ1-5; TRBD1 is a possible D gene (6 bases). The V gene lost 3 bases and the J gene lost 0 bases, with 9 bases spanning the gap. Per the germline V gene, CDR1 is MGHRA and CDR2 is YSYEKL. The CDR3 loop spans 15 amino acids. CDR3 in DNA: TGCGCCAGCAGCCAGGGACAATATAGCAATCAGCCCCAGCATTTT. Protein sequence: CASSQGQYSNQPQHF.

The CDR3 loop reads CSVGDLYEQYF. For the CDR3, the DNA is TGCAGCGTTGGGGACCTATACGAGCAGTACTTC. This chain connects TRBV29-1 to TRBJ2-7; D tentatively reads TRBD1 or TRBD2 (5 bases each). Germline values: CDR1 SQVTM, CDR2 ANQGSEA. The CDR3 has 11 residues. V shed 4 bases and J shed 4 bases, with 8 bases lying between them.

The chain has TRBV28 and TRBJ1-3; TRBD1 matches at 7 bases. V shed 1 base, J shed 2 bases, and the junction held 23 bases outside the gene matches. The germline V gene encodes CDR1 MDHEN and CDR2 SYDVKM. The CDR3 runs 22 residues. CDR3 bases: TGTGCCAGCAGTTTATTCCTCACTAAATACACCCAACAGGGGAGGCCTGGAAACACCATATATTTT. Its protein product is CASSLFLTKYTQQGRPGNTIYF.

The chain employs TRBV27 and TRBJ2-2; D is uncertain. The CDR3 is 13 residues long. Germline CDR1 and CDR2: MNHEY and SMNVEV (reference sequence). Trimming took off 2 bases at V and 4 bases at J, with 5 bases between the two ends. CDR3 coding DNA: TGTGCCAGCAGTTTAGTATTCACCGGGGAGCTGTTTTTT. It is translated as CASSLVFTGELFF.

The chain recombines TRBV9 with TRBJ2-4, with 7 bases aligning to TRBD1. The CDR3 is 16 amino acids. J gave up 5 bases and V 2 bases, and 10 bases lay outside the gene matches. Germline-derived CDR1 and CDR2 are SGDLS and YYNGEE. The CDR3 DNA reads TGTGCCAGCAGCGTCCGGGACAGCGTTCCTGAAAACATTCAGTACTTC. This sequence encodes CASSVRDSVPENIQYF.

This chain uses TRBV27 with TRBJ2-1; 7 bases line up with TRBD1. V lost 7 bases, J lost 3 bases, and 6 bases stayed unmatched. Germline V gene lookup returns CDR1 MNHEY and CDR2 SMNVEV (reference sequence). The CDR3 extends over 14 amino acids. CDR3 DNA: TGTGCCAGCAACAGGGGCCTCGTCTACAATGAGCAGTTCTTC. Residues: CASNRGLVYNEQFF.

Comment on this clone: At one of its ends the junction is not consistent with the germline gene, which may arise from a read error. The chain is built from TRBV7-9 and TRBJ2-5; D uncertain. The CDR3 sequence is 14 residues long. Germline V gene data show CDR1 as SEHNR and CDR2 as FQNEAQ (reference sequence). This CDR3 is CVSSFSRQQETQYF. CDR3 DNA: TGTGTCAGCAGCTTCAGTAGGCAGCAAGAGACCCAGTACTTC. The complete variable domain, with remaining parts taken from reference TRBV7-9 and TRBJ2-5, reads DTGVSQNPRHKITKRGQNVTFRCDPISEHNRLYWYRQTLGQGPEFLTYFQNEAQLEKSRLLSDRFSAERPKGSFSTLEIQRTEQGDSAMYLCVSSFSRQQETQYFGPGTRLLVL.

The gene calls are TRBV19 and TRBJ2-1, with D possibly matching TRBD1 (6 bases). Deletions cut 9 bases from V and 1 base from J, with 13 bases between. Germline CDR1 is LNHDA and CDR2 is SQIVND (reference sequence). The CDR3 covers 14 residues. The CDR3 region has the DNA TGTGCCAGCACAGGGATTGGGTCCTACAATGAGCAGTTCTTC. Translation gives CASTGIGSYNEQFF.

The rearrangement joins TRBV19 to TRBJ2-2; 10 nucleotides match TRBD2. This CDR3 comprises 16 residues. V was pared by 3 bases and J by 5 bases, with 6 bases of the junction left unmatched. Looked up from germline, CDR1 is LNHDA and CDR2 is SQIVND (reference sequence). CDR3 bases: TGTGCCAGTAGTATGGCAGCGGGGGGGCCGACCGGGGAGCTGTTTTTT. The encoded protein is CASSMAAGGPTGELFF.

This chain links TRBV28 with TRBJ1-2; 8 nucleotides match TRBD1. The CDR3 is 15 amino acids. J was trimmed by 4 bases and V by 6 bases; bases with no gene match: 10. The germline V gene has CDR1 MDHEN and CDR2 SYDVKM. The CDR3 bases are TGTGCCAGCAGCAATCCAGGGGGCAGGGGCTATGGCTACACCTTC. Amino acid sequence: CASSNPGGRGYGYTF.

The chain is built from TRBV11-2 and TRBJ2-7; tentative D call: TRBD1 (6 bases). Germline CDR1 reads SGHAT; CDR2 reads FQNNGV. V lost 5 bases and J lost 5, with 19 bases in between. The CDR3 extends over 15 amino acids. The CDR3 reads CASSMDSASRNEQYF. CDR3 coding DNA: TGTGCCAGCAGCATGGACAGCGCAAGCAGGAACGAGCAGTACTTC.

The chain couples TRBV9 to TRBJ2-7; 9 bases are a match to TRBD1. The CDR3 spans 15 residues. The ends lost 3 bases at V and 2 bases at J; junction bases unmatched: 6. Germline CDR1 and CDR2: SGDLS and YYNGEE. This CDR3 reads CASSAGQGRTYEQYF. CDR3 nucleotides: TGTGCCAGCAGCGCCGGACAGGGGCGAACCTACGAGCAGTACTTC.

This clone was seen a single time. The rearrangement uses TRBV4-3 and TRBJ1-6; D is ambiguous. The CDR3 contains 18 residues. Germline loops: CDR1 LGHNA, CDR2 YSLEER. The V end was cut by 0 bases, the J end by 5 bases, with 17 bases between. The CDR3 reads CASSQDPSGLENNSPLHF. CDR3 DNA: TGCGCCAGCAGCCAAGATCCTTCAGGCTTGGAAAATAATTCACCCCTCCACTTT.

The rearrangement uses TRBV6-5 and TRBJ1-2; D gene ambiguous. This CDR3 comprises 15 residues. Trimming took 0 bases from V and 3 from J, leaving 11 bases between them. CDR1 is MNHEY, CDR2 SVGAGI, per germline. The CDR3 nucleotides read TGTGCCAGCAGTTACTCCCCGGTGATCGACTATGGCTACACCTTC. Translating it yields CASSYSPVIDYGYTF.

V and J are TRBV9 and TRBJ2-5; D gene unclear. Gene TRBJ2-7 matches the end of the DNA better, so the J call may be wrong. This CDR3 region has 12 residues. Germline V gene lookup returns CDR1 SGDLS and CDR2 YYNGEE. The CDR3 loop reads CASSDTSYEQYF. The DNA of the CDR3 is TGTGCCAGCAGCGACACCTCCTACGAGCAGTACTTC.

CDR3 amino acids: CASSGANTGELFF. The CDR3 nucleotides are TGTGCCAGCTCGGGGGCGAACACCGGGGAGCTGTTTTTT. The genes are TRBV9 and TRBJ2-2, with a possible D match to TRBD2 (6 bases). V gave up 7 bases and J gave up 0 bases, with 7 bases separating them. The CDR3 has 13 amino acids. CDR1 is SGDLS and CDR2 is YYNGEE in the germline V gene. Full variable domain (outside the CDR3, taken from reference TRBV9 and TRBJ2-2): DSGVTQTPKHLITATGQRVTLRCSPRSGDLSVYWYQQSLDQGLQFLIQYYNGEERAKGNILERFSAQQFPDLHSELNLSSLELGDSALYFCASSGANTGELFFGEGSRLTVL.

This clone counts as medium-sized (0.01 to 0.1%). The chain recombines TRBV15 with TRBJ1-6, with D possibly being TRBD1 (6 bases). Germline CDR1 reads LNHNV; CDR2 reads YYDKDF (reference sequence). Trimming took off 7 bases at V and 2 bases at J, with 6 bases between the two ends. This CDR3 has 13 amino acids. This CDR3 reads CATKGAYNSPLHF. DNA for the CDR3: TGTGCCACCAAGGGGGCCTATAATTCACCCCTCCACTTT.

The rearrangement joins TRBV13 to TRBJ1-4, with D unresolved. The length of the CDR3 is 14 residues. Germline V gene sequence: CDR1 PRHDT, CDR2 FYEKMQ (reference sequence). The V and J ends lost 7 bases and 4 bases respectively, with 13 bases between them. The CDR3 spells CASTSKHYNEKLFF. Written as DNA, the CDR3 is TGTGCCAGCACCAGCAAGCATTATAATGAAAAACTGTTTTTT. Variable domain in full (rest from reference TRBV13 and TRBJ1-4): AAGVIQSPRHLIKEKRETATLKCYPIPRHDTVYWYQQGPGQDPQFLISFYEKMQSDKGSIPDRFSAQQFSDYHSELNMSSLELGDSALYFCASTSKHYNEKLFFGSGTQLSVL.

The chain carries TRBV6-5 and TRBJ2-2; 7 positions agree with TRBD1. Germline V gives CDR1 MNHEY, CDR2 SVGAGI. V trimming: 9 bases; J trimming: 5 bases; junction bases outside the gene matches: 6. The CDR3 runs to 13 residues. The CDR3 sequence is CASTLQGTGELFF. Written as DNA, the CDR3 is TGTGCCAGTACGTTACAGGGGACCGGGGAGCTGTTTTTT.

The chain couples TRBV4-2 to TRBJ2-5; possibly TRBD2 for D (7 bases). V dropped 2 bases and J dropped 4 bases, with 8 bases sitting between them. The germline CDR1 and CDR2 sequences are LGHNA and YNFKEQ. The CDR3 covers 13 residues. CDR3 sequence (DNA): TGTGCCAGCAGCCAACGGGGGGCAGAGACCCAGTACTTC. It codes for CASSQRGAETQYF.

This clone was counted at least ten times. The chain is built from TRBV6-5 and TRBJ2-7; D not resolved. CDR1 MNHEY and CDR2 SVGAGI come from the germline V gene. The CDR3 has 13 residues. With 8 bases removed from V and 1 base from J, the gap between germline ends came to 12 bases. As DNA, the CDR3 is TGTGCCAGCCATACGGACGGTTCCTACGAGCAGTACTTC. Translated, it gives CASHTDGSYEQYF.

The CDR3 bases are TGTGCCAGCAGCTTAGCGGACTTCACAGATACGCAGTATTTT. It translates to CASSLADFTDTQYF. The chain has TRBV7-9 and TRBJ2-3, with D possibly matching TRBD2 (5 bases). CDR3 length: 14 residues. V lost 0 bases to trimming and J lost 2 bases, with 6 bases between them. Germline V CDR1 and CDR2: SEHNR, FQNEAQ (reference sequence).

This chain joins TRBV4-3 and TRBJ2-7, with D tentatively TRBD1 or TRBD2 (6 bases each). The V gene's germline CDR1 is LGHNA and CDR2 YSLEER. Trimming stripped 1 base from V and 3 bases from J, with 10 bases between. The CDR3 runs 14 residues. CDR3 protein: CASSQVGGSYEQYF. Here the CDR3 DNA reads TGCGCCAGCAGCCAAGTAGGGGGGAGCTACGAGCAGTACTTC.

The chain joins TRBV21-1 to TRBJ1-2; the table's D gene call, TRBD1, was not cross checked with the DNA. TRBV21-1 is a listed pseudogene. CDR3 length: 12 amino acids. For the CDR3, the DNA is TGTGCCAGCAGCAAGGACAGGGGAGGCTACACCTTC. It encodes CASSKDRGGYTF.

This chain links TRBV5-1 with TRBJ2-1; 7 nucleotides align to TRBD1. J lost 5 bases, V lost 4 bases, and 3 bases had no gene match. Germline loops: CDR1 SGHRS, CDR2 YFSETQ. CDR3 length equals 13 residues. CDR3 in amino acids: CASSTGTDNEQFF. The CDR3 coding sequence is TGCGCCAGCAGCACGGGGACAGACAATGAGCAGTTCTTC.

Within the sample, this clone is medium-sized. V usage is TRBV7-9 and J usage is TRBJ2-7, with a tentative D call TRBD1 (6 bases). Germline V CDR1 and CDR2: SEHNR, FQNEAQ (reference sequence). V lost 4 bases and J lost 4, with 14 bases in between. The CDR3 loop spans 14 amino acids. For the CDR3, the DNA is TGTGCCAGCAGCTCCTCTACAGGGTGGTACGAGCAGTACTTC. Amino acids: CASSSSTGWYEQYF.

The chain links TRBV4-1 to TRBJ1-5; no definite D call. The CDR3 loop spans 14 amino acids. Germline-derived CDR1 and CDR2 are MGHRA and YSYEKL. With 1 base removed from V and 2 bases from J, the gap between germline ends came to 6 bases. The chain's CDR3 is CASSQGSGNQPQHF. CDR3 bases: TGCGCCAGCAGCCAAGGTTCAGGCAATCAGCCCCAGCATTTT.

J is TRBJ1-6 and V is TRBV7-9; D remains unclear. Trimming took 1 base from V and 8 from J, leaving 3 bases between them. Germline V gives CDR1 SEHNR, CDR2 FQNEAQ (reference sequence). The CDR3 spans 12 residues. The CDR3 bases are TGTGCCAGCAGCTTAGGGGATTCACCCCTCCACTTT. Translated, it gives CASSLGDSPLHF.